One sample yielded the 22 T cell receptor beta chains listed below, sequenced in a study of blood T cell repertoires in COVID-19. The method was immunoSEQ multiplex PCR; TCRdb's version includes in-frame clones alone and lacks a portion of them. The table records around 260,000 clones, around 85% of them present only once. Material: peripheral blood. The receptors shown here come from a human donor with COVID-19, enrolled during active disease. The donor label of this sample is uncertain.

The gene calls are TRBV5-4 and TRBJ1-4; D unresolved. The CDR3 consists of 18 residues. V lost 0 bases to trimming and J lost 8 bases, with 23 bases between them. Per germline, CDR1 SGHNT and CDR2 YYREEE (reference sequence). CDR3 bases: TGTGCCAGCAGCTTGGGTGAGCGGGCAGGCCCCTATGGCGAAAAACTGTTTTTT. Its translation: CASSLGERAGPYGEKLFF.

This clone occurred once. CDR3 protein: CASSQDTSQGGSPLHF. Here the CDR3 DNA reads TGTGCCAGCAGCCAAGATACCTCACAGGGTGGTTCACCCCTCCACTTT. The V call is TRBV4-2, the J call TRBJ1-6, with D perhaps matching TRBD1 (6 bases). This CDR3 contains 16 residues. CDR1 and CDR2 (germline): LGHNA, YNFKEQ. Trimming took off 0 bases at V and 9 bases at J, with 15 bases between the two ends.

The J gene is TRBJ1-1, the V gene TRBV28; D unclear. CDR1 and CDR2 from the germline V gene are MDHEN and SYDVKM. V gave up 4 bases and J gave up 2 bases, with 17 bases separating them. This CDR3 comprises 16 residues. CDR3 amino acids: CASSSRVRVLNTEAFF. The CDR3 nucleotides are TGTGCCAGCAGTTCTCGAGTCCGAGTCTTAAACACTGAAGCTTTCTTT.

CDR3 in amino acids: CASSFASLNEQFF. Here the CDR3 DNA reads TGTGCCAGCAGCTTCGCTAGCCTCAATGAGCAGTTCTTC. The V gene is TRBV11-3, the J gene TRBJ2-1, with D maybe TRBD2 (5 bases). The V gene's germline CDR1 is SGHNT and CDR2 YENEEA. The CDR3 has 13 residues. The V and J ends lost 3 bases and 6 bases respectively, with 9 bases between them.

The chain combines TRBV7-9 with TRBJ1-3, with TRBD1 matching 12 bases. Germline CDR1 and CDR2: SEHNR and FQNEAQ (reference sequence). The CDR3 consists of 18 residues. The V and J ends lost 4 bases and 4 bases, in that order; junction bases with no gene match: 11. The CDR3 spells CASSSVPGQGASGNTIYF. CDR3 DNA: TGTGCCAGCAGCTCCGTCCCGGGACAGGGGGCGAGCGGAAACACCATATATTTT.

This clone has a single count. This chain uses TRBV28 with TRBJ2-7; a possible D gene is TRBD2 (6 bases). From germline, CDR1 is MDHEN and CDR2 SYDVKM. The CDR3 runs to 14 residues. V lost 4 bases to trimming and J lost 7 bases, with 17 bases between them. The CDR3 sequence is CASSSGVQPGEQYF. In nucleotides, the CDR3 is TGTGCCAGCAGTTCGGGGGTCCAGCCGGGGGAGCAGTACTTC.

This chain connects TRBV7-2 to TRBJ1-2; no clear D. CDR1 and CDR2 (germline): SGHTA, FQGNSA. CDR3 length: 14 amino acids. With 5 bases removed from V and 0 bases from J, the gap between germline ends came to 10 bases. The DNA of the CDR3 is TGTGCCAGCAGCCCCGAGGTAGCTAACTATGGCTACACCTTC. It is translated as CASSPEVANYGYTF.

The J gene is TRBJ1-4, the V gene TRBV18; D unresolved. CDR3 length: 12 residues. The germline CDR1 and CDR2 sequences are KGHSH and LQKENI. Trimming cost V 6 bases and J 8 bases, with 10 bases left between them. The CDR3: CASSPSGEKLFF. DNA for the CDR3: TGTGCCAGCTCCCCCTCGGGGGAAAAACTGTTTTTT.

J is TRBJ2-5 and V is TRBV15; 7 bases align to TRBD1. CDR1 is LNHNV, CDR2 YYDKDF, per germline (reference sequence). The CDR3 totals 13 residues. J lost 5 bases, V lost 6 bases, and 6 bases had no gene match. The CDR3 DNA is TGTGCCACCAGTCGTGACAGGGCTGAGACCCAGTACTTC. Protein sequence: CATSRDRAETQYF. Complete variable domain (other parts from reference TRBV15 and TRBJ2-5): DAMVIQNPRYQVTQFGKPVTLSCSQTLNHNVMYWYQQKSSQAPKLLFHYYDKDFNNEADTPDNFQSRRPNTSFCFLDIRSPGLGDTAMYLCATSRDRAETQYFGPGTRLLVL.

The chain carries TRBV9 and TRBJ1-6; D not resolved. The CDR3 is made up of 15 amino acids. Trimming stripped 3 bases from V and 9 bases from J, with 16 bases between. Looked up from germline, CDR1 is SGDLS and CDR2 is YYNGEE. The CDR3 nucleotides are TGTGCCAGCAGCGGGGGAGATTCGAATTCTTCACCCCTCCACTTT. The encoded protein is CASSGGDSNSSPLHF.

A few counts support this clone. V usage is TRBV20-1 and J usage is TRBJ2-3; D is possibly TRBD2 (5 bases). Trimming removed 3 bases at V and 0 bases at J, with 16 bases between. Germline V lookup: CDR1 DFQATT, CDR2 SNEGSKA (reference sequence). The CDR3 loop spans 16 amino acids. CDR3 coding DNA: TGCAGTGCTAGTTTGCCTAGCAGTGCTAGCACAGATACGCAGTATTTT. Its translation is CSASLPSSASTDTQYF.

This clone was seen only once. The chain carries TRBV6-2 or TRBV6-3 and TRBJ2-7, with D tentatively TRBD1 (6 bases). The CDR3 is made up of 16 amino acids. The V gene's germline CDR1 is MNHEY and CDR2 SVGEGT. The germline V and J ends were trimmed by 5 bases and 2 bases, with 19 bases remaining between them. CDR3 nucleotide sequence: TGTGCCAGCAGTGGTACATCAAGGACAGCCCCCTACGAGCAGTACTTC. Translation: CASSGTSRTAPYEQYF.

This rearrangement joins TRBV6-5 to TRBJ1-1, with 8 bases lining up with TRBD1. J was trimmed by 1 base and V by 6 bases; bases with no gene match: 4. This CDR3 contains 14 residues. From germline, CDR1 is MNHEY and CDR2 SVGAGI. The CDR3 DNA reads TGTGCCAGCAGCCGGGGGACAGGGAACACTGAAGCTTTCTTT. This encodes CASSRGTGNTEAFF.

The CDR3 sequence is CASSLPTSYEQYF. The CDR3 bases are TGTGCCAGCAGCTTACCGACTTCCTACGAGCAGTACTTC. This sequence joins TRBV7-8 and TRBJ2-7, with unresolved D. The CDR3 is 13 residues long. V was clipped by 2 bases and J by 1 base, with 6 bases between them. CDR1 is SGHVS, CDR2 FQNEAQ, per germline.

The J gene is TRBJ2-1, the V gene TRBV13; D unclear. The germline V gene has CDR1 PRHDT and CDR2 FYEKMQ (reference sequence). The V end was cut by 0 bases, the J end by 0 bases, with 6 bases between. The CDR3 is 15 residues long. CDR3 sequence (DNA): TGTGCCAGCAGCTTAGGGAGTACCTCCTACAATGAGCAGTTCTTC. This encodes CASSLGSTSYNEQFF.

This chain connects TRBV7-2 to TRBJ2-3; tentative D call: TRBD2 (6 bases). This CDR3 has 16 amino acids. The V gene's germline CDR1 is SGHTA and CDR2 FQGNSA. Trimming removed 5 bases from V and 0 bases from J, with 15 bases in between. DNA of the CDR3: TGTGCCAGCAGCCATACTAGCATCGAGAGCACAGATACGCAGTATTTT. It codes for CASSHTSIESTDTQYF.

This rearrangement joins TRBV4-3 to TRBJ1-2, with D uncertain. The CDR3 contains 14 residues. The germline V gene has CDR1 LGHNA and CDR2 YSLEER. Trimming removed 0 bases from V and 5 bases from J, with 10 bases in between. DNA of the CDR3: TGCGCCAGCAGCCAAGACTACGCTACTTATGGCTACACCTTC. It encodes CASSQDYATYGYTF.

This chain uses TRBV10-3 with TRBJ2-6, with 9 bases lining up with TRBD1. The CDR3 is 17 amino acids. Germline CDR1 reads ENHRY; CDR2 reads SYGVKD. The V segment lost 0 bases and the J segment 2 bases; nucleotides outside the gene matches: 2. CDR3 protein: CAISESGQGTGANVLTF. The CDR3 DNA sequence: TGTGCCATCAGTGAGTCAGGACAGGGGACTGGGGCCAACGTCCTGACTTTC.

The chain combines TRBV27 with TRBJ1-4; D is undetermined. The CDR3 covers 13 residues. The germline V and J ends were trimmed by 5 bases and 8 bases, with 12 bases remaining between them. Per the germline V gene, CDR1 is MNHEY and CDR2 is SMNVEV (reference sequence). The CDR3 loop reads CASSPHRAEKLFF. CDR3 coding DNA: TGTGCCAGCAGTCCCCACCGAGCGGAAAAACTGTTTTTT.

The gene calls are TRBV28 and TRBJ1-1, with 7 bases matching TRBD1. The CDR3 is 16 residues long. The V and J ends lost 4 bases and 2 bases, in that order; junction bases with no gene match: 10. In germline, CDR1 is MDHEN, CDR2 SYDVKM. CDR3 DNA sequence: TGTGCCAGCAGTTCCCCAGGTGACAGGGCCAACACTGAAGCTTTCTTT. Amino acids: CASSSPGDRANTEAFF.

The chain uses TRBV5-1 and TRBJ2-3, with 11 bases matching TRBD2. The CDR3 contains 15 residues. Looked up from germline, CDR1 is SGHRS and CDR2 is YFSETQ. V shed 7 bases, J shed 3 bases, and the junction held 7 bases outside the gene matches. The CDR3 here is CASGTSGSRTDTQYF. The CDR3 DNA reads TGCGCCAGCGGAACTAGCGGGAGTCGTACAGATACGCAGTATTTT.

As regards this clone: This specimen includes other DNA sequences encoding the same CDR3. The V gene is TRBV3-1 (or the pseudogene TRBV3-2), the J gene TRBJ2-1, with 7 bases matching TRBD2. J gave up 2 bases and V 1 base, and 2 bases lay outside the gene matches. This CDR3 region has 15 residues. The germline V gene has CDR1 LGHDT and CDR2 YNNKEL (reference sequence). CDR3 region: CASSQAGGPYNEQFF. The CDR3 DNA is TGTGCCAGCAGCCAAGCGGGAGGACCCTACAATGAGCAGTTCTTC.